One T cell receptor beta chain is described in this entry. The data originate from a study of T cell changes during pregnancy in multiple sclerosis. Only in-frame clones appear in the TCRdb table, and some are missing; sequencing was by immunoSEQ multiplex PCR. Of roughly 80,000 clones listed, just under 95% are singletons. Per the germline V gene, CDR1 is GTSNPN and CDR2 is SVGIG (reference sequence). The CDR3 is made up of 15 amino acids. J lost 4 bases, V lost 2 bases, and 5 bases had no gene match. The receptor was isolated from a female donor with multiple sclerosis, enrolled in a pregnancy study. J is TRBJ2-3 and V is TRBV30, with TRBD2 matching 11 bases. The sequences come from peripheral blood, collected in the first trimester of pregnancy. The CDR3 reads CAWSLGTSGADTQYF. The CDR3, as DNA: TGTGCCTGGAGTCTGGGGACTAGCGGTGCAGATACGCAGTATTTT.